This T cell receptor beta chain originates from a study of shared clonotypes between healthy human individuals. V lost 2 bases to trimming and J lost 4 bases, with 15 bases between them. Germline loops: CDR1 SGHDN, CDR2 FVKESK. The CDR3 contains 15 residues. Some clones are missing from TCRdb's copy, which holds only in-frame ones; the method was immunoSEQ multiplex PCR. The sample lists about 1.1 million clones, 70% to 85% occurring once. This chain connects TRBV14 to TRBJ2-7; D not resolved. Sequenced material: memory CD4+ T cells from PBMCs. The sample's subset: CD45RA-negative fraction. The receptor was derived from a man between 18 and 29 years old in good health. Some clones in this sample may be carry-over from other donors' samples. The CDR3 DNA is TGTGCCAGCAGCCAATTCGCGTACACCCCGTACGAGCAGTACTTC. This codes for CASSQFAYTPYEQYF. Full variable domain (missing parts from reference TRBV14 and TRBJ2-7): EAGVTQFPSHSVIEKGQTVTLRCDPISGHDNLYWYRRVMGKEIKFLLHFVKESKQDESGMPNNRFLAERTGGTYSTLKVQPAELEDSGVYFCASSQFAYTPYEQYFGPGTRLTVT.